These 15 T cell receptor beta chains originate from one sample sequenced in a study of blood T cell repertoires in COVID-19. Only in-frame clones appear in the TCRdb table, and some are missing; sequencing was by immunoSEQ multiplex PCR. The sample contains roughly 140,000 clones, over 70% of which appear only once. Source material: peripheral blood. The receptors were sampled from a man aged 55 to 70 with acute or convalescent COVID-19.

The chain links TRBV7-2 to TRBJ2-3; 8 bases line up with TRBD1. This CDR3 is built from 16 residues. Germline CDR1 reads SGHTA; CDR2 reads FQGNSA. The V gene end was trimmed by 1 base and the J gene end by 1 base; junction bases not matched to a gene: 4. CDR3 nucleotides: TGTGCCAGCAGCTTAGTCCCGGGACAGGGCACAGATACGCAGTATTTT. This codes for CASSLVPGQGTDTQYF.

The gene calls are TRBV4-2 and TRBJ1-4; the D gene is possibly TRBD1 (6 bases). V was pared by 1 base and J by 3 bases, with 12 bases between. The CDR3 consists of 16 residues. CDR1 is LGHNA and CDR2 is YNFKEQ in the germline V gene. CDR3 bases: TGTGCCAGCAGCCAAGCGGCAGGGGTGTCTAATGAAAAACTGTTTTTT. It yields the protein CASSQAAGVSNEKLFF.

This chain uses TRBV6-5 with TRBJ1-4, with a tentative D call TRBD1 (5 bases). This CDR3 is built from 15 residues. V lost 7 bases and J 3 bases, leaving 15 bases between the germline ends. The V gene's germline CDR1 is MNHEY and CDR2 SVGAGI. CDR3 protein: CASTLGEVPNEKLFF. As DNA, the CDR3 is TGTGCCAGCACCTTGGGGGAGGTACCTAATGAAAAACTGTTTTTT.

The chain carries TRBV27 and TRBJ1-5; TRBD1 matches at 9 bases. The CDR3 is 15 residues long. With V trimmed by 5 bases and J by 3 bases, 5 bases remained unmatched. Germline loops: CDR1 MNHEY, CDR2 SMNVEV (reference sequence). The CDR3 DNA follows: TGTGCCAGCAGTCGGCGGACAGGGGACAATCAGCCCCAGCATTTT. It specifies CASSRRTGDNQPQHF.

The rearrangement joins TRBV18 to TRBJ2-6, with 12 bases fitting TRBD2. Germline V gene sequence: CDR1 KGHSH, CDR2 LQKENI. This CDR3 has 18 amino acids. V lost 3 bases and J lost 4; bases outside the gene matches: 7. CDR3 sequence: CASSPTSGRVTGANVLTF. The CDR3 region has the DNA TGTGCCAGCTCACCGACTAGCGGGAGAGTCACAGGGGCCAACGTCCTGACTTTC.

The chain joins TRBV6-6 to TRBJ1-1; unclear D gene. This CDR3 is built from 11 residues. Looked up from germline, CDR1 is MNHNY and CDR2 is SVGAGI (reference sequence). Trimming removed 7 bases at V and 1 base at J, with 4 bases between. The chain's CDR3 is CASTRNTEAFF. The DNA for the CDR3 is TGTGCCAGCACCAGGAACACTGAAGCTTTCTTT.

This sequence joins TRBV27 and TRBJ1-1, with 8 bases aligning to TRBD1. This CDR3 spans 14 amino acids. V lost 6 bases and J lost 1; bases outside the gene matches: 4. Per the germline V gene, CDR1 is MNHEY and CDR2 is SMNVEV (reference sequence). CDR3 sequence: CASSWTGPNTEAFF. The CDR3 DNA follows: TGTGCCAGCAGCTGGACAGGGCCGAACACTGAAGCTTTCTTT.

This clone was counted only a few times. The chain uses TRBV28 and TRBJ2-7; 7 nucleotides line up with TRBD2. V was pared by 9 bases and J by 6 bases, with 14 bases of the junction left unmatched. The V gene's germline CDR1 is MDHEN and CDR2 SYDVKM. This CDR3 region has 14 residues. CDR3 sequence (DNA): TGTGCCAGTACCGGGGGGACTCGGCTCGGCGAGCAGTACTTC. It translates to CASTGGTRLGEQYF.

The chain recombines TRBV10-3 with TRBJ2-7; 8 bases map to TRBD1. This CDR3 comprises 16 residues. Losses at the gene ends were 0 bases for V and 6 bases for J; bases not matched to a gene: 10. The germline CDR1 and CDR2 sequences are ENHRY and SYGVKD. DNA for the CDR3: TGTGCCATCAGTGAGTCGGGGGAGACAGGGGCAGCCGAGCAGTACTTC. Translating gives CAISESGETGAAEQYF.

This clone was detected once. The chain couples TRBV27 to TRBJ2-1; possible D gene TRBD1, 6 bases. Trimming cost V 5 bases and J 10 bases, with 15 bases left between them. This CDR3 comprises 13 residues. Germline V gives CDR1 MNHEY, CDR2 SMNVEV (reference sequence). CDR3 sequence: CASSTYRASEQFF. The CDR3 DNA reads TGTGCCAGCAGTACCTACAGGGCCTCAGAGCAGTTCTTC.

The rearrangement joins TRBV10-3 to TRBJ2-1, with TRBD2 matching 8 bases. V shed 5 bases, J shed 0 bases, and the junction held 3 bases outside the gene matches. Germline V gives CDR1 ENHRY, CDR2 SYGVKD. There are 15 residues in the CDR3. The CDR3 DNA reads as TGTGCCATCAGTCAGAGCGGGAGCTCCTACAATGAGCAGTTCTTC. Amino acid sequence: CAISQSGSSYNEQFF.

This clone came up once. The V gene is TRBV6-2 or TRBV6-3, the J gene TRBJ1-2, with D possibly TRBD1 on 5 matching bases. Per germline, CDR1 MNHEY and CDR2 SVGEGT. V was pared by 2 bases and J by 7 bases, with 23 bases between. CDR3 length: 17 amino acids. The CDR3 bases are TGTGCCAGCAGTTACGCTTCTGGGACTCGACAGTCGGGTGGCTACACCTTC. The encoded protein is CASSYASGTRQSGGYTF.

The chain joins TRBV2 to TRBJ2-5; 7 nucleotides line up with TRBD2. The V segment lost 7 bases and the J segment 5 bases; nucleotides outside the gene matches: 13. The CDR3 spans 15 residues. Germline-derived CDR1 and CDR2 are SNHLY and FYNNEI. CDR3 coding DNA: TGTGCCAGCACCGGCGCGGGAGCCTCATGGGAGACCCAGTACTTC. Translation: CASTGAGASWETQYF.

The chain joins TRBV5-1 to TRBJ1-2; 7 nucleotides agree with TRBD1. CDR3 length equals 15 residues. Germline lookup yields CDR1 SGHRS and CDR2 YFSETQ. J lost 2 bases, V lost 2 bases, and 6 bases had no gene match. CDR3 sequence (DNA): TGCGCCAGCAGCTTAACCGGGACAGCAAACTATGGCTACACCTTC. Its protein product is CASSLTGTANYGYTF.

CDR3 residues: CASSLVSGQGRNEQFF. Here the CDR3 DNA reads TGTGCCAGCAGCTTAGTATCGGGACAGGGCCGAAATGAGCAGTTCTTC. The V and J genes are TRBV7-2 and TRBJ2-1, with 9 bases aligning to TRBD1. The germline CDR1 and CDR2 sequences are SGHTA and FQGNSA. J gave up 7 bases and V 1 base, and 8 bases lay outside the gene matches. The length of the CDR3 is 16 residues.